The next 18 T cell receptor beta chains were all read from a single sample in a study of prognosis after radiotherapy for stage I lung cancer. It was by two-round multiplex PCR that TCR beta CDR3 was amplified from genomic DNA. Initially, in first-round PCR, primers specific to each TRBV and TRBJ gene were used. Using its own MiXCR run on the multiplex PCR reads, TCRdb lists one record per CDR3 protein. The sample has over 14,000 distinct CDR3 sequences, 50% to 70% seen once. Sequences were derived from PBMCs, sampled before or after stereotactic body radiation therapy (not recorded which). These receptors originate from a donor of 50 years or more with non-small cell lung cancer.

In the case of this clonotype: At one of its ends the junction is not consistent with the germline gene, which may arise from a read error. The chain employs TRBV20-1 and TRBJ2-5; TRBD2 is a possible D gene (6 bases). Germline V gene data show CDR1 as DFQATT and CDR2 as SNEGSKA (reference sequence). This CDR3 spans 13 amino acids. The CDR3 region has the DNA TGCAGCGCTAGAGAAACGCGGGGCGGTGCCCAGTACTTC. Translating gives CSARETRGGAQYF.

By share, this clonotype ranks as large. The chain combines TRBV11-3 with TRBJ2-2; a possible D gene is TRBD2 (6 bases). Trimming stripped 5 bases from V and 6 bases from J, with 13 bases between. Per the germline V gene, CDR1 is SGHNT and CDR2 is YENEEA. The CDR3 covers 14 residues. The CDR3 DNA reads as TGTGCCAGCAGCCGGGAGCCGCAGGCCGGGGAGCTGTTTTTT. The encoded protein is CASSREPQAGELFF.

To note about this clonotype: This likely came from a read error, as a far larger clone is one base away. This chain links TRBV6-4 with TRBJ2-2; D gene unclear. Trimming took 6 bases from V and 3 from J, leaving 14 bases between them. Per the germline V gene, CDR1 is MRHNA and CDR2 is SNTAGT. The CDR3 has 15 amino acids. CDR3 bases: TGTGCCAGCAGGGATCTGGTGTTGGACACCGGGGAGCTGTTTTTT. It codes for CASRDLVLDTGELFF.

As for this clonotype: Given a far larger clone just one base away, this is likely a sequencing read error. The chain employs TRBV7-9 and TRBJ2-1, with 10 bases lining up with TRBD2. V shed 3 bases, J shed 9 bases, and the junction held 5 bases outside the gene matches. Germline values: CDR1 SEHNR, CDR2 FQNEAQ (reference sequence). CDR3 size: 14 residues. CDR3 nucleotides: TGTGCCAGCAGCTTTTCCGCTAGCGGGGGTGAGCAGTTCTTC. Its protein is CASSFSASGGEQFF.

To note about this clonotype: A far larger clone is a single base away, which makes a read error likely. This rearrangement joins TRBV6-2 or TRBV6-3 to TRBJ2-1; D is undetermined. The CDR3 is made up of 14 amino acids. V lost 0 bases and J lost 10, with 13 bases in between. Germline V gene sequence: CDR1 MNHEY, CDR2 SVGEGT. Here the CDR3 reads CASSYSGSSYEQFF. DNA of the CDR3: TGTGCCAGCAGTTACTCGGGGTCTTCCTACGAGCAGTTCTTC.

Of note for this clonotype: One base separates it from a far larger clone, so it is likely a read error. This CDR3 is missing its conserved last phenylalanine or tryptophan, likely due to a read error. The chain carries TRBV11-3 and TRBJ2-5, with D maybe TRBD2 (6 bases). The DNA end lines up better with TRBJ2-1; the J call may be wrong. The CDR3 length is 13 residues. In germline, CDR1 is SGHNT, CDR2 YENEEA. The CDR3 bases are TGTGCCAGCAGCTTGGCCCACGGGAGTGAGCAGTTCTTA. Protein sequence: CASSLAHGSEQFL.

This clonotype counts as medium-sized (0.01 to 0.1%). The V call is TRBV24-1, the J call TRBJ2-3; D possibly matches TRBD1 or TRBD2 (5 bases each). Between the trimmed V and J ends, which lost 5 bases and 0 bases, there was a span of 11 bases. CDR1 and CDR2 from the germline V gene are KGHDR and SFDVKD. CDR3 size: 15 residues. The CDR3 region has the DNA TGTGCCACCAGTGTCGGGACCTCCAGCACAGATACGCAGTATTTT. Residues: CATSVGTSSTDTQYF.

This clonotype showed up many times. The J gene is TRBJ1-3, the V gene TRBV9; 10 bases align to TRBD1. The CDR3 loop spans 16 amino acids. The germline gives CDR1 SGDLS, CDR2 YYNGEE. After removal of 4 bases from V and 3 bases from J, the junction contained 7 bases not matched to a gene. The CDR3 loop is CASSTRTGGNGNTIYF. For the CDR3, the DNA is TGTGCCAGCAGCACCCGGACAGGGGGTAATGGAAACACCATATATTTT.

V gene TRBV11-3 combines with J gene TRBJ1-1, with D hard to call. V lost 2 bases and J lost 11, with 12 bases in between. In germline, CDR1 is SGHNT, CDR2 YENEEA. This CDR3 spans 12 amino acids. This chain's CDR3 is CASSLSTGHAFF. The CDR3 bases are TGTGCCAGCAGCTTATCCACTGGCCATGCTTTCTTT.

V gene TRBV6-1 combines with J gene TRBJ2-7; 10 nucleotides line up with TRBD2. The CDR3 consists of 13 residues. Germline CDR1 MNHNS, CDR2 SASEGT. V shed 8 bases and J 10 bases; nucleotides not matched to a gene: 11. CDR3 in DNA: TGTGCCAGCGGACTAGCGGTCCGGATGGATCAGTACTTC. It yields the protein CASGLAVRMDQYF.

This chain links TRBV11-2 with TRBJ2-7; D not resolved. The CDR3 is made up of 12 amino acids. The V gene lost 5 bases and the J gene lost 3 bases, with 8 bases spanning the gap. CDR1 SGHAT and CDR2 FQNNGV come from the germline V gene. The CDR3, as DNA: TGTGCCAGCAGCCCCGTGGGCTACGAGCAGTACTTC. Translated, it gives CASSPVGYEQYF. Full variable domain (remainder filled in from reference TRBV11-2 and TRBJ2-7): EAGVAQSPRYKIIEKRQSVAFWCNPISGHATLYWYQQILGQGPKLLIQFQNNGVVDDSQLPKDRFSAERLKGVDSTLKIQPAKLEDSAVYLCASSPVGYEQYFGPGTRLTVT.

The chain has TRBV28 and TRBJ1-1; TRBD1 is a possible D gene (6 bases). Per germline, CDR1 MDHEN and CDR2 SYDVKM. With 7 bases removed from V and 0 bases from J, the gap between germline ends came to 18 bases. CDR3 size: 16 residues. As DNA, the CDR3 is TGTGCCAGCACCTCCCCCGGTCAGGGGCTGAACACTGAAGCTTTCTTT. Residues: CASTSPGQGLNTEAFF. Complete variable domain (other parts from reference TRBV28 and TRBJ1-1): DVKVTQSSRYLVKRTGEKVFLECVQDMDHENMFWYRQDPGLGLRLIYFSYDVKMKEKGDIPEGYSVSREKKERFSLILESASTNQTSMYLCASTSPGQGLNTEAFFGQGTRLTVV.

This clonotype is medium-sized. The genes are TRBV5-1 and TRBJ2-7, with 7 bases identical to TRBD1. This CDR3 comprises 20 residues. The V and J ends lost 1 base and 2 bases, in that order; junction bases with no gene match: 21. Germline V gene sequence: CDR1 SGHRS, CDR2 YFSETQ. The CDR3 nucleotides read TGCGCCAGCAGCTTGTTTATAAGGGACAGAAGATCCAATAGACCCTACGAGCAGTACTTC. Amino acid sequence: CASSLFIRDRRSNRPYEQYF.

This clonotype was observed many times. The chain combines TRBV20-1 with TRBJ2-5; TRBD2 aligns across 7 bases. There are 14 residues in the CDR3. V lost 5 bases to trimming and J lost 1 base; unmatched junction nucleotides: 7. Germline values: CDR1 DFQATT, CDR2 SNEGSKA (reference sequence). The CDR3 nucleotides read TGCAGTGCTTCAACCGGGACTATCCAAGAGACCCAGTACTTC. This sequence encodes CSASTGTIQETQYF.

This clonotype came up once. Mismatch with germline at one junction end may stem from a read error. The chain couples TRBV6-2 or TRBV6-3 to TRBJ2-7; no reliable D call. The germline V gene has CDR1 MNHEY and CDR2 SVGEGT. The CDR3 totals 15 residues. The CDR3 here is CPSSYSSVGLYEQYF. As DNA, the CDR3 is TGTCCCAGCAGTTACTCGTCAGTAGGGCTCTACGAGCAGTACTTC.

This clonotype was recorded many times. This chain links TRBV4-2 with TRBJ2-7; 10 positions match TRBD2. The V gene's germline CDR1 is LGHNA and CDR2 YNFKEQ. V lost 4 bases to trimming and J lost 3 bases; unmatched junction nucleotides: 18. This CDR3 is 19 amino acids long. The CDR3 sequence is CASSPTPPFASGGRYEQYF. In nucleotides, the CDR3 is TGTGCCAGCAGCCCAACCCCCCCCTTTGCTAGCGGGGGACGCTACGAGCAGTACTTC.

Sample share makes this clonotype medium-sized. The rearrangement uses TRBV20-1 and TRBJ1-6; 8 bases are shared with TRBD1. The CDR3 runs to 19 residues. Germline CDR1 and CDR2: DFQATT and SNEGSKA (reference sequence). J was trimmed by 0 bases and V by 1 base; bases with no gene match: 11. This CDR3 reads CSARARGTGPSSYNSPLHF. CDR3 bases: TGCAGTGCTAGAGCCCGCGGGACAGGACCTAGCTCCTATAATTCACCCCTCCACTTT.

By share of the sample, this clonotype is medium-sized. This chain joins TRBV5-1 and TRBJ2-1; 9 nucleotides agree with TRBD1. There are 17 residues in the CDR3. Germline V lookup: CDR1 SGHRS, CDR2 YFSETQ. V lost 1 base to trimming and J lost 0 bases; unmatched junction nucleotides: 5. CDR3 amino acids: CASSLTGGQTSYNEQFF. The CDR3 region has the DNA TGCGCCAGCAGCTTGACAGGGGGCCAAACCTCCTACAATGAGCAGTTCTTC.